Given below is one T cell receptor beta chain in context. This sample was taken from a study of OX40 agonist ivuxolimab in advanced cancers. Libraries were prepared by immunoSEQ multiplex PCR; TCRdb keeps only in-frame clonotypes and omits some of them. Here the sample spans 90,000 to 100,000 clones, almost 90% being singletons. The CDR3 covers 16 residues. V was trimmed by 5 bases and J by 2 bases, leaving 16 bases between them. Germline CDR1 is SEHNR and CDR2 is FQNEAQ (reference sequence). The receptor was derived from an adult with an advanced solid tumor such as melanoma, head and neck, liver or kidney cancer. This chain uses TRBV7-9 with TRBJ2-1; D possibly corresponds to TRBD2 (6 bases). Sequencing was performed on CD4+ or CD8+ T cells sorted from blood, taken in a trial of the OX40 agonist ivuxolimab. This CDR3 is CASSGRAGEAYNEQFF. The DNA for the CDR3 is TGTGCCAGCAGCGGTCGAGCGGGTGAGGCCTACAATGAGCAGTTCTTC.